Sequencing of this T cell receptor beta chain was carried out in a study of blood T cell repertoires in COVID-19. Turning to the study itself: Sites across the United States, Italy and Spain contributed samples from acute and convalescent COVID-19. T cells, B-cell-depleted T cells, or PBMCs supplied cDNA or gDNA.

The CDR3 contains 15 residues. The germline V and J ends were trimmed by 0 bases and 2 bases, with 11 bases remaining between them. Looked up from germline, CDR1 is LGHNA and CDR2 is YSLEER. In the authors' methods: Amplification with reference gene primers provided the estimates of nucleated cell counts. Profiled with immunoSEQ multiplex PCR; TCRdb holds only in-frame clones, not every one. V and J calls and clone size are as listed in that table; D and trimming were resolved from the DNA. The sample includes 200,000 to 300,000 clones, approximately 91% seen only once; the top ten take about 0.7%. Sequences were obtained from peripheral blood. This sequence was found in a human donor in a cohort sampled during active COVID-19. This chain connects TRBV4-3 to TRBJ2-7, with D maybe TRBD2 (5 bases). CDR3 nucleotides: TGCGCCAGCAGCCAAGACCGACGGGGAGCCTACGAGCAGTACTTC. This translates into CASSQDRRGAYEQYF.